This is a list of T cell receptor beta chains from one sample in a study of blood T cell repertoires in COVID-19. Here immunoSEQ multiplex PCR was the method, and the copy in TCRdb shows in-frame clones only, minus some. Of roughly 220,000 clones listed, roughly 86% are singletons. The sample taken for sequencing was peripheral blood. The receptors were sampled from a man aged 60-69 years with acute or convalescent COVID-19. CDR3s include the opening cysteine and the closing phenylalanine or tryptophan. D genes are given only for firm matches. Clone size is not always given. Where it is, it says once, few, many or a class for expanded clones.

D gene,clone size,J gene,V gene,CDR3 DNA,CDR3 protein
.,once,TRBJ2-7,TRBV7-6,TGTGCCAGCAGCTTAGCGTGGAGCGTAGGGGTCGAGCAGTACTTC,CASSLAWSVGVEQYF
TRBD2,.,TRBJ2-1,TRBV11-3,TGTGCCAGCAGCTTACCGACTAGCGGGGCGTTGTTCTTC,CASSLPTSGALFF
.,.,TRBJ2-5,TRBV11-2,TGTGCCAGCAGCTTAGTTGGTACTCGAGAGACCCAGTACTTC,CASSLVGTRETQYF
TRBD2,.,TRBJ2-7,TRBV2,TGTGCCAGCAGGGGACTAGCGAGGGAGCAGTACTTC,CASRGLAREQYF
.,.,TRBJ2-4,TRBV3-1/TRBV3-2,TGTGCCAGCAGCCAAGAGTCCCTAGCCAAAAACATTCAGTACTTC,CASSQESLAKNIQYF
.,.,TRBJ1-5,TRBV3-1/TRBV3-2,TGTGCCAGCAGCCTGTCCCGGGGAACCAATCAGCCCCAGCATTTT,CASSLSRGTNQPQHF
TRBD1,few,TRBJ2-6,TRBV5-4,TGTGCCAGCAGCTTTCCCCCCCAGCAGGGGGCAAAGTCTGGGGCCAACGTCCTGACTTTC,CASSFPPQQGAKSGANVLTF
.,.,TRBJ1-2,TRBV14,TGTGCCAGCAGCCAATACGACAGGACCTATGGCTACACCTTC,CASSQYDRTYGYTF
.,.,TRBJ2-3,TRBV5-4,TGTGCCAGCAGCTTGGCCGGTACCCGGGCAGATACGCAGTATTTT,CASSLAGTRADTQYF
TRBD1,.,TRBJ2-1,TRBV11-2,TGTGCCAGCGGAAACCTCCGGGACAGGGGGATTAATGAGCAGTTCTTC,CASGNLRDRGINEQFF
.,few,TRBJ1-1,TRBV28,TGTGCCAGCAGTTTAAGACTGATTAACACTGAAGCTTTCTTT,CASSLRLINTEAFF
.,.,TRBJ2-5,TRBV18,TGTGCCAGCTCACAGGGGATGGAAGAGACCCAGTACTTC,CASSQGMEETQYF
.,.,TRBJ2-5,TRBV5-4,TGTGCCAGCAGCCTACTCCGGGACACCCTTTCCCAAGAGACCCAGTACTTC,CASSLLRDTLSQETQYF
.,few,TRBJ2-1,TRBV9,TGTGCCAGCAGCGCCCTTCCCCATGAGCAGTTCTTC,CASSALPHEQFF
TRBD1,once,TRBJ2-5,TRBV14,TGTGCCAGCAGCCAACGGCCGGGACAGGGGCAAGAGACCCAGTACTTC,CASSQRPGQGQETQYF
.,.,TRBJ1-2,TRBV18,TGTGCCAGCTCACCCAGCCAGGGTAACTATGGCTACACCTTC,CASSPSQGNYGYTF
TRBD2,.,TRBJ2-5,TRBV9,TGTGCCAGCAGCAGGACTAGCGGGGGGGCGGAGGAGACCCAGTACTTC,CASSRTSGGAEETQYF
TRBD1,.,TRBJ2-1,TRBV27,TGTGCCAGCAGTGGATGGACAGGAGATTACAATGAGCAGTTCTTC,CASSGWTGDYNEQFF
.,.,TRBJ1-2,TRBV21-1,TGTGCCAGCAGCTCCCGACAGGGGATTCACTATGGCTACACCTTC,CASSSRQGIHYGYTF
TRBD1,.,TRBJ1-6,TRBV11-2,TGTGCCAGCGGGCGACAGGGGACAGGGAATTCACCCCTCCACTTT,CASGRQGTGNSPLHF
.,.,TRBJ1-1,TRBV7-9,TGTGCCAGCAGCCCTGACAGGCCGCTCGAAGCTTTCTTT,CASSPDRPLEAFF
TRBD1,.,TRBJ1-1,TRBV7-3,TGTGCCAGCCGACAGACAGGGGTGGGCACTGAAGCTTTCTTT,CASRQTGVGTEAFF
.,once,TRBJ2-7,TRBV28,TGTGCCAGCAGTTTACTGAAGTACAGGAGCTCCTACGAGCAGTACTTC,CASSLLKYRSSYEQYF
TRBD1,once,TRBJ2-7,TRBV5-1,TGCGCCAGCAGCTCGACCGGGGGGACAGGGGGTCGCGAGCAGTACTTC,CASSSTGGTGGREQYF
TRBD2,few,TRBJ2-7,TRBV28,TGTGCCAGCAGTTCCAACCTTAGCGGGGGGCCCTCCTCCTACGAGCAGTACTTC,CASSSNLSGGPSSYEQYF
.,many,TRBJ2-7,TRBV12-5,TGTGCTAGTGGTTTGGTTCGGTCCCCTAACTACGAGCAGTACTTC,CASGLVRSPNYEQYF
.,.,TRBJ1-1,TRBV7-3,TGTGCCAGCAGCTTACGGGGGAACACTGAAGCTTTCTTT,CASSLRGNTEAFF
TRBD2,.,TRBJ2-3,TRBV10-3,TGTGCCATCAAGGGGACTAGCGGGGCAGATACGCAGTATTTT,CAIKGTSGADTQYF
TRBD1,.,TRBJ1-2,TRBV9,TGTGCCAGCAGCGCATGGGACAGCTCCAACTATGGCTACACCTTC,CASSAWDSSNYGYTF